Listed below are T cell receptor beta chains from one sample, sequenced in a study of T cell repertoires in cytomegalovirus infection. TCRdb reprocessed the reads via MiXCR and lists one record per CDR3 protein. The sample yields 25,000 to 35,000 distinct CDR3 sequences, 15% to 20% seen once. No antigens are known for them. This material consisted of CD8+ T cells from cultured PBMCs, taken from culture after CMV antigen stimulation. Every receptor here comes from a human donor in good health (CMV status not recorded). Some clones in this sample may be carry-over from other donors' samples. CDR3s include the opening cysteine and the closing phenylalanine or tryptophan. Each record gives: J gene, V gene, D gene, CDR3 protein. D genes are given only for firm matches.

J: TRBJ2-3; V: TRBV4-1; D: NA; CDR3: CASSQDPQTSTDTQYF
J: TRBJ2-4; V: TRBV7-8; D: NA; CDR3: CASSLGGENIQYF
J: TRBJ2-1; V: TRBV7-2; D: TRBD1; CDR3: CASSSRPGTGTGTEQFF
J: TRBJ2-3; V: TRBV6-5; D: NA; CDR3: CASSYSLSGTDTQYF
J: TRBJ2-1; V: TRBV6-5; D: NA; CDR3: CASSEGRGSNEQFF
J: TRBJ1-1; V: TRBV7-8; D: TRBD1; CDR3: CASSLSRGRPGTEAFF
J: TRBJ2-7; V: TRBV7-6; D: TRBD1; CDR3: CASSPGQGANHEQYF
J: TRBJ2-7; V: TRBV7-2; D: NA; CDR3: CASSLSREQYF
J: TRBJ1-1; V: TRBV7-9; D: TRBD1; CDR3: CASSRDRVNTEAFF
J: TRBJ2-1; V: TRBV7-9; D: NA; CDR3: CASSPTGTSYYNEQFF
J: TRBJ2-7; V: TRBV29-1; D: NA; CDR3: CSVEGRGGYEQYF
J: TRBJ2-2; V: TRBV28; D: NA; CDR3: CASSFPDYQNTGELFF
J: TRBJ2-1; V: TRBV6-5; D: NA; CDR3: CASSYTGEQFF
J: TRBJ1-5; V: TRBV7-8; D: NA; CDR3: CASSIGSGISNQPQHF
J: TRBJ2-1; V: TRBV7-2; D: NA; CDR3: CASSLSQKPSNEQFF
J: TRBJ1-1; V: TRBV6-1; D: NA; CDR3: CASRSFGGDTEAFF
J: TRBJ1-1; V: TRBV19; D: NA; CDR3: CAGSIVGGNTEAFF
J: TRBJ2-3; V: TRBV7-9; D: NA; CDR3: CASSPALAPDTQYF
J: TRBJ1-4; V: TRBV7-8; D: NA; CDR3: CASSSARRATNEKLFF
J: TRBJ1-2; V: TRBV10-3; D: NA; CDR3: CAISGPDRLYGYTF
J: TRBJ2-7; V: TRBV2; D: NA; CDR3: CASSEGGPRVYEQYF
J: TRBJ2-4; V: TRBV6-2/TRBV6-3; D: NA; CDR3: CASSPRTLGQNIQYF
J: TRBJ2-1; V: TRBV7-9; D: NA; CDR3: CASSLKSSYNEQFF
J: TRBJ2-2; V: TRBV7-8; D: TRBD2; CDR3: CASSLGLAAANTGELFF
J: TRBJ1-6; V: TRBV15; D: NA; CDR3: CATGRDAEGTSPLHF
J: TRBJ2-7; V: TRBV7-2; D: TRBD2; CDR3: CASSFVAGGPNEQYF
J: TRBJ1-2; V: TRBV12-3/TRBV12-4; D: NA; CDR3: CASSFSPNYGYTF
J: TRBJ2-1; V: TRBV7-2; D: TRBD2; CDR3: CASSFRPTSGNQLDEQFF
J: TRBJ2-3; V: TRBV2; D: NA; CDR3: CASRLSGRTDTQYF
J: TRBJ1-1; V: TRBV19; D: TRBD1; CDR3: CASSPDRGYTEAFF